The 21 T cell receptor beta chains below come from one sample, sequenced in a study of blood T cell repertoires in COVID-19. Data came from immunoSEQ multiplex PCR; TCRdb stores just in-frame clones and leaves some out. The sample has some 94,000 clones, around nine tenths seen once. The specimen sequenced was peripheral blood. The receptors shown here come from a human donor in a cohort sampled during active COVID-19.

This clone turned up a few times. The rearrangement joins TRBV6-1 to TRBJ1-1; tentative D call: TRBD1 (5 bases). The ends were cut back, 2 bases at V and 6 bases at J, with 13 bases in the middle. The CDR3 has 14 residues. Germline-derived CDR1 and CDR2 are MNHNS and SASEGT. CDR3 loop: CASSERWQGAEAFF. CDR3 nucleotides: TGTGCCAGCAGTGAAAGATGGCAGGGCGCTGAAGCTTTCTTT.

The V gene is TRBV19, the J gene TRBJ1-2; weak D call: TRBD1 (6 bases). V dropped 6 bases and J dropped 4 bases, with 12 bases sitting between them. The germline CDR1 and CDR2 sequences are LNHDA and SQIVND (reference sequence). The length of the CDR3 is 13 residues. CDR3 amino acids: CASSPTGSYGYTF. The CDR3 bases are TGTGCCAGTAGCCCTACAGGGAGCTATGGCTACACCTTC.

This rearrangement joins TRBV7-6 to TRBJ2-1; 7 positions agree with TRBD2. With V trimmed by 4 bases and J by 2 bases, 8 bases remained unmatched. Germline V gene sequence: CDR1 SGHVS, CDR2 FNYEAQ. The length of the CDR3 is 16 residues. CDR3 in DNA: TGTGCCAGCAGCTCAGGGTGGCGGGAGCCCTACAATGAGCAGTTCTTC. Translating it yields CASSSGWREPYNEQFF. Full variable domain (rest looked up from reference TRBV7-6 and TRBJ2-1): GAGVSQSPRYKVTKRGQDVALRCDPISGHVSLYWYRQALGQGPEFLTYFNYEAQQDKSGLPNDRFSAERPEGSISTLTIQRTEQRDSAMYRCASSSGWREPYNEQFFGPGTRLTVL.

This chain uses TRBV6-5 with TRBJ1-5; 9 bases map to TRBD1. V shed 8 bases and J 5 bases; nucleotides not matched to a gene: 4. The CDR3 runs to 13 residues. The germline V gene encodes CDR1 MNHEY and CDR2 SVGAGI. DNA of the CDR3: TGTGCCAGCGGCAGACAGGGGGATCAGCCCCAGCATTTT. Protein sequence: CASGRQGDQPQHF.

The chain uses TRBV27 and TRBJ2-2; 8 positions agree with TRBD1. With V trimmed by 5 bases and J by 0 bases, 5 bases remained unmatched. The CDR3 is 16 amino acids. CDR1 is MNHEY, CDR2 SMNVEV, per germline (reference sequence). CDR3 nucleotide sequence: TGTGCCAGCAGTGTCCCAGGGGGCGCGAACACCGGGGAGCTGTTTTTT. Its translation is CASSVPGGANTGELFF.

CDR3 DNA sequence: TGTGCCAGTAGTCCAGGGGGCTTAGGTGGCTACACCTTC. Its translation is CASSPGGLGGYTF. The J gene is TRBJ1-2, the V gene TRBV19, with 8 bases matching TRBD1. The CDR3 sequence is 13 residues long. V gave up 5 bases and J gave up 7 bases; unmatched junction bases: 6. Germline loops: CDR1 LNHDA, CDR2 SQIVND (reference sequence).

The CDR3 bases are TGCGCCAGCAGCCAAGCGGCAGCGCGGCGCGGCTACACCTTC. It encodes CASSQAAARRGYTF. The gene calls are TRBV4-1 and TRBJ1-2; D remains ambiguous. Germline V gives CDR1 MGHRA, CDR2 YSYEKL. CDR3 size: 14 residues. V lost 1 base and J 8 bases, leaving 14 bases between the germline ends.

The V and J genes are TRBV12-3 or TRBV12-4 and TRBJ1-6; D unresolved. The CDR3 covers 12 residues. Trimming took 3 bases from V and 9 from J, leaving 6 bases between them. The CDR3 sequence: CASSFPGSPLHF. CDR3 DNA sequence: TGTGCCAGCAGTTTCCCGGGTTCACCCCTCCACTTT.

V is TRBV19 and J is TRBJ1-2; TRBD1 is a possible D gene (5 bases). Trimming stripped 5 bases from V and 8 bases from J, with 18 bases between. The CDR3 is 14 residues long. Germline V lookup: CDR1 LNHDA, CDR2 SQIVND (reference sequence). The CDR3 protein is CASSPGVSGSGYTF. The CDR3 DNA is TGTGCCAGTAGTCCGGGGGTGTCCGGGTCGGGCTACACCTTC.

The chain carries TRBV10-3 and TRBJ1-5; a weak D match, TRBD1 (5 bases). In germline, CDR1 is ENHRY, CDR2 SYGVKD. Between the trimmed V and J ends, which lost 0 bases and 2 bases, there was a span of 8 bases. This CDR3 has 15 residues. The CDR3 sequence: CAISESPGGNQPQHF. The CDR3 DNA reads TGTGCCATCAGTGAGTCGCCGGGGGGCAATCAGCCCCAGCATTTT.

This clone was observed once. V and J are TRBV11-2 and TRBJ1-3; D is unresolved. The CDR3 contains 14 residues. Germline V lookup: CDR1 SGHAT, CDR2 FQNNGV. V was trimmed by 0 bases and J by 2 bases, leaving 5 bases between them. Written as DNA, the CDR3 is TGTGCCAGCAGCTTAGAGGCTGCTGGAAACACCATATATTTT. Translating it yields CASSLEAAGNTIYF.

This sequence joins TRBV5-1 and TRBJ1-5; 7 positions agree with TRBD1. This CDR3 contains 15 residues. The junction had 11 bases not matched to a gene; V was cut back by 5 bases and J by 6 bases. Per germline, CDR1 SGHRS and CDR2 YFSETQ. This chain's CDR3 is CASSQTTGVGQPQHF. In DNA form, the CDR3 reads TGCGCCAGCAGTCAGACTACAGGGGTGGGTCAGCCCCAGCATTTT.

This chain links TRBV6-5 with TRBJ2-7, with D possibly TRBD2 on 7 matching bases. The CDR3 consists of 13 residues. The germline V gene has CDR1 MNHEY and CDR2 SVGAGI. Trimming cost V 3 bases and J 5 bases, with 11 bases left between them. CDR3 nucleotides: TGTGCCAGCAGTTATGCGGGGGCCAACGAGCAGTACTTC. This gives the protein CASSYAGANEQYF.

The V and J genes are TRBV5-1 and TRBJ2-5; 9 positions agree with TRBD2. Germline V lookup: CDR1 SGHRS, CDR2 YFSETQ. V was clipped by 2 bases and J by 2 bases; unmatched bases: 4. The CDR3 covers 15 residues. The DNA of the CDR3 is TGCGCCAGCAGCTTTGGTAGCGGGGGACAAGAGACCCAGTACTTC. Translated: CASSFGSGGQETQYF. The full variable domain, its missing parts supplied by reference TRBV5-1 and TRBJ2-5, is KAGVTQTPRYLIKTRGQQVTLSCSPISGHRSVSWYQQTPGQGLQFLFEYFSETQRNKGNFPGRFSGRQFSNSRSEMNVSTLELGDSALYLCASSFGSGGQETQYFGPGTRLLVL.

The chain links TRBV29-1 to TRBJ2-5; tentatively, D is TRBD1 (5 bases). The germline CDR1 and CDR2 sequences are SQVTM and ANQGSEA. The CDR3 spans 13 residues. CDR3 region: CSGRRQGQETQYF. The DNA for the CDR3 is TGCAGTGGTCGAAGGCAGGGTCAAGAGACCCAGTACTTC.

The rearrangement links TRBV5-1 to TRBJ2-1, with D possibly TRBD1 on 6 matching bases. V lost 2 bases to trimming and J lost 6 bases, with 6 bases between them. In germline, CDR1 is SGHRS, CDR2 YFSETQ. The CDR3 runs to 12 residues. In nucleotides, the CDR3 is TGCGCCAGCAGCTTAGGGGGCAATGAGCAGTTCTTC. Its protein is CASSLGGNEQFF.

V gene TRBV20-1 combines with J gene TRBJ2-5; 12 nucleotides agree with TRBD2. The J segment lost 8 bases and the V segment lost 3 bases, leaving 13 bases of the junction unmatched. The germline CDR1 and CDR2 sequences are DFQATT and SNEGSKA (reference sequence). The CDR3 has 16 residues. CDR3 protein: CSASLLAGGPVGTQYF. The CDR3 nucleotides read TGCAGTGCTAGTCTACTAGCGGGGGGCCCAGTTGGTACCCAGTACTTC.

This rearrangement joins TRBV27 to TRBJ1-1; TRBD1 agrees at 8 bases. From germline, CDR1 is MNHEY and CDR2 SMNVEV (reference sequence). CDR3 length: 15 residues. The junction had 4 bases not matched to a gene; V was cut back by 2 bases and J by 2 bases. The CDR3 loop is CASSLMTGVNTEAFF. The CDR3 coding sequence is TGTGCCAGCAGTTTAATGACAGGGGTTAACACTGAAGCTTTCTTT.

The CDR3, as DNA: TGTGCCAGCAGCCGAAATCAGGGGAAAACGCAGTATTTT. Its translation: CASSRNQGKTQYF. The rearrangement joins TRBV12-3 or TRBV12-4 to TRBJ2-3; the D gene is possibly TRBD1 (6 bases). V dropped 6 bases and J dropped 9 bases, with 16 bases sitting between them. This CDR3 has 13 amino acids.

V usage is TRBV5-1 and J usage is TRBJ2-3, with D possibly TRBD1 on 5 matching bases. The germline gives CDR1 SGHRS, CDR2 YFSETQ. Trimming pared 2 bases from V and 1 base from J, leaving 14 bases between. The CDR3 loop spans 16 amino acids. The CDR3 is CASSLKTGLGTDTQYF. The CDR3 nucleotides read TGCGCCAGCAGCTTAAAAACAGGTCTCGGCACAGATACGCAGTATTTT.

A note on this clone: At one end, the junction sequence differs from germline, possibly due to a read error. This chain joins TRBV7-7 and TRBJ2-3; 12 nucleotides agree with TRBD2. Germline V gene data show CDR1 as SSHAT and CDR2 as FNYEAQ (reference sequence). The CDR3 consists of 16 residues. The CDR3 nucleotides read TGTGCTAGCAGCTTAGGAACTAGCGGGGGGTCAGATACGCAGTATTTT. Protein: CASSLGTSGGSDTQYF. Full variable domain (remainder filled in from reference TRBV7-7 and TRBJ2-3): GAGVSQSPRYKVTKRGQDVTLRCDPISSHATLYWYQQALGQGPEFLTYFNYEAQPDKSGLPSDRFSAERPEGSISTLTIQRTEQRDSAMYRCASSLGTSGGSDTQYFGPGTRLTVL.